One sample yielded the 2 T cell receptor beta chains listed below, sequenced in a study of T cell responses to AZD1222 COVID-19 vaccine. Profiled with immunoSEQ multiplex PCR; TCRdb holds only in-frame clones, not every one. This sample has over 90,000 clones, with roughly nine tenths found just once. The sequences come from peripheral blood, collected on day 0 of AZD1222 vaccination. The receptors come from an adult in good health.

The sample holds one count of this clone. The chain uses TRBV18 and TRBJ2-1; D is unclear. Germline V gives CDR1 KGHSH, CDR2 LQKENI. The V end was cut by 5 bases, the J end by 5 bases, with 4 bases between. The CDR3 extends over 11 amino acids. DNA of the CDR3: TGTGCCAGCTCAGCCGACAATGAGCAGTTCTTC. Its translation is CASSADNEQFF.

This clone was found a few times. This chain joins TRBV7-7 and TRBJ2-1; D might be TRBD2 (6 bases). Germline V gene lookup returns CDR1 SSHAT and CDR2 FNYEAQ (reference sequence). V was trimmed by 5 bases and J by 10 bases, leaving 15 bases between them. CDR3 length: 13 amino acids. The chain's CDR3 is CASSASVGGEQFF. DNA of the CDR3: TGTGCCAGCAGCGCCTCCGTAGGAGGGGAGCAGTTCTTC.